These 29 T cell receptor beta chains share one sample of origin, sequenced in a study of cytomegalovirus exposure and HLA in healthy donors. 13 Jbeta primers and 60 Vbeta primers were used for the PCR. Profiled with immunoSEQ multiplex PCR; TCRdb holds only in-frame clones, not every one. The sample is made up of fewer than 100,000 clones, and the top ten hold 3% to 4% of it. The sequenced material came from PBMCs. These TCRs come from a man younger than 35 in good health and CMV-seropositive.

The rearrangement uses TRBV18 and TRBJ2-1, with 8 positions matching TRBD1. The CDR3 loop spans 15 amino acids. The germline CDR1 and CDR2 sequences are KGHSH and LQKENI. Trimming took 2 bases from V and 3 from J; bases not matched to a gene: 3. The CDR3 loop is CASSPSGGSYNEQFF. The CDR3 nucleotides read TGTGCCAGCTCACCATCAGGGGGCAGCTACAATGAGCAGTTCTTC.

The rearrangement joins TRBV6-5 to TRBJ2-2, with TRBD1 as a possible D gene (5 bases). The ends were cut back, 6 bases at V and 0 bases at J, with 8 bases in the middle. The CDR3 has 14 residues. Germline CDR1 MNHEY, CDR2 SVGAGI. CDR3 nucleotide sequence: TGTGCCAGCAGCGAGACAGCGAACACCGGGGAGCTGTTTTTT. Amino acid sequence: CASSETANTGELFF.

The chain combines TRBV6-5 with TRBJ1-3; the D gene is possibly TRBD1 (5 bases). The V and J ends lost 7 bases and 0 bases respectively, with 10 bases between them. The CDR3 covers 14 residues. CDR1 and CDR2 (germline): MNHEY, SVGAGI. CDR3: CASNGHSSGNTIYF. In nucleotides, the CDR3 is TGTGCCAGCAACGGACACAGCTCTGGAAACACCATATATTTT.

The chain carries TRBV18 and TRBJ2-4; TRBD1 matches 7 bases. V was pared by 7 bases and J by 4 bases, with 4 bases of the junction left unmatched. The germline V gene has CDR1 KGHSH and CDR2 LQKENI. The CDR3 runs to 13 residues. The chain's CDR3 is CASFGTDKNIQYF. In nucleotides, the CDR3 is TGTGCCAGCTTCGGGACAGATAAAAACATTCAGTACTTC.

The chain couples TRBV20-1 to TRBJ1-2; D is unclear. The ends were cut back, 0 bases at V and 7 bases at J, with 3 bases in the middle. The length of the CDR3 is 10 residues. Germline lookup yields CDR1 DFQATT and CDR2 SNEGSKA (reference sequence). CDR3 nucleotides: TGCAGTGCTAGAGAGAGTGGCTACACCTTC. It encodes CSARESGYTF.

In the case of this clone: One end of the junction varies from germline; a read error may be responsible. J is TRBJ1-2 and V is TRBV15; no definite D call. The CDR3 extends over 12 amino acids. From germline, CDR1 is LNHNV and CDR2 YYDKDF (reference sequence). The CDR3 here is CATSRITGSPNF. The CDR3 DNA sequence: TGTGCCACCAGCAGGATCACGGGATCCCCAAACTTC. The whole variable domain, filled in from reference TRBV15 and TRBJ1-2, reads DAMVIQNPRYQVTQFGKPVTLSCSQTLNHNVMYWYQQKSSQAPKLLFHYYDKDFNNEADTPDNFQSRRPNTSFCFLDIRSPGLGDTAMYLCATSRITGSPNFGSGTRLTVV.

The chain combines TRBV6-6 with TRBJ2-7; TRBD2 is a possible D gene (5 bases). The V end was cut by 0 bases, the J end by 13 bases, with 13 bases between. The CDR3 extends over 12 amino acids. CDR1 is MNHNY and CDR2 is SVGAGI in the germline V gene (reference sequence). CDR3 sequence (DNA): TGTGCCAGCAGTTACTCGGTCACGGACTGTTACTTC. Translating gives CASSYSVTDCYF.

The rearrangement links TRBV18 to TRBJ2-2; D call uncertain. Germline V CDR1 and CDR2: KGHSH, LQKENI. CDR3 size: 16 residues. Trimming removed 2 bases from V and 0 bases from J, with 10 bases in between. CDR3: CASSPEARTNTGELFF. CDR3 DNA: TGTGCCAGCTCACCAGAGGCGCGGACGAACACCGGGGAGCTGTTTTTT.

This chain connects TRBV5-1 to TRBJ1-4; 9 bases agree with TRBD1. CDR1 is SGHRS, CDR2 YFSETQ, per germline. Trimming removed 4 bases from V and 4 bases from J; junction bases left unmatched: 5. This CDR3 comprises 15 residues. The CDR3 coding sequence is TGCGCCAGCAGCCTGACAGGGGGAAATAATGAAAAACTGTTTTTT. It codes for CASSLTGGNNEKLFF. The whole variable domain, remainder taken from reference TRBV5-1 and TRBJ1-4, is KAGVTQTPRYLIKTRGQQVTLSCSPISGHRSVSWYQQTPGQGLQFLFEYFSETQRNKGNFPGRFSGRQFSNSRSEMNVSTLELGDSALYLCASSLTGGNNEKLFFGSGTQLSVL.

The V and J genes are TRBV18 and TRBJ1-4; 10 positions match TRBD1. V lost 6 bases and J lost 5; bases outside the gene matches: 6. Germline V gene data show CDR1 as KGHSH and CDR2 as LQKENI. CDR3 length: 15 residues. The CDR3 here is CASSPSGQGNEKLFF. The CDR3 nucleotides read TGTGCCAGCTCCCCGTCGGGACAGGGGAATGAAAAACTGTTTTTT.

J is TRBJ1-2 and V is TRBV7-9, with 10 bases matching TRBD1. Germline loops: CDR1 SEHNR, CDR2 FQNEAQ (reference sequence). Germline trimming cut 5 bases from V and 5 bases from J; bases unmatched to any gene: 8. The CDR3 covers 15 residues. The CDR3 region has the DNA TGTGCCAGCAGCCCCGGGACAGGGGTGCATTATGGCTACACCTTC. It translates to CASSPGTGVHYGYTF.

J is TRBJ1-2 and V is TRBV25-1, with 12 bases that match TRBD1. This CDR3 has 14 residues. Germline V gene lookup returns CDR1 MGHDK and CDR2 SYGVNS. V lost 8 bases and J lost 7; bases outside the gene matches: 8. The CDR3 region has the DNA TGTGCCAGCCCTGGGACAGGGGGCGAGGGTGGCTACACCTTC. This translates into CASPGTGGEGGYTF.

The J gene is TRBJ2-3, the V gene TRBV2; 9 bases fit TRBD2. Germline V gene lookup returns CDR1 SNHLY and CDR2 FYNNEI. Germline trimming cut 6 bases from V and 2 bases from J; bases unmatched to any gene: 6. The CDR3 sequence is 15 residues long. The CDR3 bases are TGTGCCAGCAGCTCGGGACTAGCCTCCACAGATACGCAGTATTTT. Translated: CASSSGLASTDTQYF.

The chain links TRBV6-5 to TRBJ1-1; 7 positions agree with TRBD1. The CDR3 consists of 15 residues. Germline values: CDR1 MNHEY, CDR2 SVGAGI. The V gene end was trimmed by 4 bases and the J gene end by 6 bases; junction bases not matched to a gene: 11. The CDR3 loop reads CASSSHRGRRAEAFF. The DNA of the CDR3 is TGTGCCAGCAGTTCTCACAGGGGAAGGAGGGCTGAAGCTTTCTTT.

As DNA, the CDR3 is TGTGCCAGCAGCTTGAGAAAGAAAATTACAGGAATGGGAACGTACTTC. This encodes CASSLRKKITGMGTYF. The V gene is TRBV5-6, the J gene TRBJ2-7; the D gene is possibly TRBD1 (5 bases). The CDR3 has 16 amino acids. Germline V gene lookup returns CDR1 SGHDT and CDR2 YYEEEE. The ends were cut back, 1 base at V and 12 bases at J, with 26 bases in the middle. The whole variable domain, filled in from reference TRBV5-6 and TRBJ2-7, reads DAGVTQSPTHLIKTRGQQVTLRCSPKSGHDTVSWYQQALGQGPQFIFQYYEEEERQRGNFPDRFSGHQFPNYSSELNVNALLLGDSALYLCASSLRKKITGMGTYFGPGTRLTVT.

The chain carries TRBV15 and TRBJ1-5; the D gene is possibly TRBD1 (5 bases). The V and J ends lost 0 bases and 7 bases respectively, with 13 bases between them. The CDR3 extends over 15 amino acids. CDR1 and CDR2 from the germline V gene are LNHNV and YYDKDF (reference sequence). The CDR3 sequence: CATSREGGIGQPQHF. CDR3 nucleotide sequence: TGTGCCACCAGCAGAGAGGGGGGTATCGGACAGCCCCAGCATTTT. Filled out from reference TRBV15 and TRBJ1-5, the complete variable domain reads DAMVIQNPRYQVTQFGKPVTLSCSQTLNHNVMYWYQQKSSQAPKLLFHYYDKDFNNEADTPDNFQSRRPNTSFCFLDIRSPGLGDTAMYLCATSREGGIGQPQHFGDGTRLSIL.

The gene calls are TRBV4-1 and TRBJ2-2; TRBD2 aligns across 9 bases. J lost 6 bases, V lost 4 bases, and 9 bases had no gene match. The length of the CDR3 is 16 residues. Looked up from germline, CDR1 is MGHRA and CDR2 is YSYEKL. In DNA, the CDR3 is TGCGCCAGCAGCCCCGGCGCTAGCGGGGTTGCCGGGGAGCTGTTTTTT. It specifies CASSPGASGVAGELFF.

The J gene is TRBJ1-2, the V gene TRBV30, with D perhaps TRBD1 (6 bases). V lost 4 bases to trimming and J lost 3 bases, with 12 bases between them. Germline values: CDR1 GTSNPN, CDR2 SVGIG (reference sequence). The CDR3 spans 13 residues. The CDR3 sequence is CAWTLRQDYGYTF. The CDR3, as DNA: TGTGCCTGGACTTTACGACAGGACTATGGCTACACCTTC.

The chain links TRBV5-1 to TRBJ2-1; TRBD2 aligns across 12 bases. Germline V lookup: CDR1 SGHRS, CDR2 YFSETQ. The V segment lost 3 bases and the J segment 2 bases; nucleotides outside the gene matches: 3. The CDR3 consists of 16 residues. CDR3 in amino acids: CASSWGLAGAYNEQFF. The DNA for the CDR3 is TGCGCCAGCAGCTGGGGACTAGCGGGCGCCTACAATGAGCAGTTCTTC.

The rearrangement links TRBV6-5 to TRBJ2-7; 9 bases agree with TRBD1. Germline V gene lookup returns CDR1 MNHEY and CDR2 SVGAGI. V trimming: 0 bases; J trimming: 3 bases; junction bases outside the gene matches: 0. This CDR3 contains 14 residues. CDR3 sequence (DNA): TGTGCCAGCAGTTACTCGGACAGGGGCTACGAGCAGTACTTC. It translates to CASSYSDRGYEQYF.

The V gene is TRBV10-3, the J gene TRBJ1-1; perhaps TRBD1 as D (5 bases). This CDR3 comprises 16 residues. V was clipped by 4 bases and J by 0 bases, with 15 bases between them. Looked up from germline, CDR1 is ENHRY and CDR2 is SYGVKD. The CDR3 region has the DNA TGTGCCATCAGTGTGCCCAGGGCGGGAGTGAACACTGAAGCTTTCTTT. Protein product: CAISVPRAGVNTEAFF.

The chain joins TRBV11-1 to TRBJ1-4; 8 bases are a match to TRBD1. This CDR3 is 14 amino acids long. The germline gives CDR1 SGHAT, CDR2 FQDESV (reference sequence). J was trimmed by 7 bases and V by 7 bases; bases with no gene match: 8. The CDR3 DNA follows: TGTGCCAGCACCACCCAGGGGGCAGGTGAAAAACTGTTTTTT. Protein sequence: CASTTQGAGEKLFF.

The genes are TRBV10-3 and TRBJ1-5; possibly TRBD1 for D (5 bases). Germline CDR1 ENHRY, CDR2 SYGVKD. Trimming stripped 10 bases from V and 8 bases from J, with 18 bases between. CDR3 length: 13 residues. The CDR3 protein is CATSGGMGEPQHF. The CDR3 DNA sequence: TGTGCCACCTCGGGGGGGATGGGTGAGCCCCAGCATTTT.

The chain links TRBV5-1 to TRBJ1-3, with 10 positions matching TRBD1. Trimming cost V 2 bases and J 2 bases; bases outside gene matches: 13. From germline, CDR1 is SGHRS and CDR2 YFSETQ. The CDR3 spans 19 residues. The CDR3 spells CASSLGTGDTWGPGNTIYF. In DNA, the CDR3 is TGCGCCAGCAGCTTAGGGACAGGGGACACTTGGGGACCTGGAAACACCATATATTTT.

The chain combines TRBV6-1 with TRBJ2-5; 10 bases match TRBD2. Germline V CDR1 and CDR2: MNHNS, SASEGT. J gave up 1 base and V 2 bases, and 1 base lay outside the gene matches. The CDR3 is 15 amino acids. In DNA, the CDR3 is TGTGCCAGCAGTGAACTAGCGGGGGTCCAAGAGACCCAGTACTTC. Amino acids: CASSELAGVQETQYF.

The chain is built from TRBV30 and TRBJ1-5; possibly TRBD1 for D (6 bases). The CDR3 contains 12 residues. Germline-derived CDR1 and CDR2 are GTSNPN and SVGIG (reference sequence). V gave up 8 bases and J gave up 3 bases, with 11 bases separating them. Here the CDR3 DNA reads TGTGCCAGCGGGACAAACAATCAGCCCCAGCATTTT. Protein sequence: CASGTNNQPQHF.

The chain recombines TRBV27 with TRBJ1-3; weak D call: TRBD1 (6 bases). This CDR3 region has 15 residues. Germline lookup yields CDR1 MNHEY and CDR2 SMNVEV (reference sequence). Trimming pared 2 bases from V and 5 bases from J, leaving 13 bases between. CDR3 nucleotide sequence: TGTGCCAGCAGTTTACACGCAGGGGCCCGAAACACCATATATTTT. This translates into CASSLHAGARNTIYF.

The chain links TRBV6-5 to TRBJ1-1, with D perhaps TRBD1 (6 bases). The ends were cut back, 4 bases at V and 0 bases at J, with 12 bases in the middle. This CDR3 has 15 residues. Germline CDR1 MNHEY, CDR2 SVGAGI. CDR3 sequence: CASSWSGVLNTEAFF. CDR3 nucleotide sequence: TGTGCCAGCAGTTGGTCAGGGGTTTTGAACACTGAAGCTTTCTTT.

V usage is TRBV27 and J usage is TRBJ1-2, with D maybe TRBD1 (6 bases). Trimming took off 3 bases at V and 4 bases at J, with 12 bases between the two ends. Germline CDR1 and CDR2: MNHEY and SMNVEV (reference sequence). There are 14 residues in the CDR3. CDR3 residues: CASSLTGPRYGYTF. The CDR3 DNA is TGTGCCAGCAGTTTGACAGGTCCTCGCTATGGCTACACCTTC.